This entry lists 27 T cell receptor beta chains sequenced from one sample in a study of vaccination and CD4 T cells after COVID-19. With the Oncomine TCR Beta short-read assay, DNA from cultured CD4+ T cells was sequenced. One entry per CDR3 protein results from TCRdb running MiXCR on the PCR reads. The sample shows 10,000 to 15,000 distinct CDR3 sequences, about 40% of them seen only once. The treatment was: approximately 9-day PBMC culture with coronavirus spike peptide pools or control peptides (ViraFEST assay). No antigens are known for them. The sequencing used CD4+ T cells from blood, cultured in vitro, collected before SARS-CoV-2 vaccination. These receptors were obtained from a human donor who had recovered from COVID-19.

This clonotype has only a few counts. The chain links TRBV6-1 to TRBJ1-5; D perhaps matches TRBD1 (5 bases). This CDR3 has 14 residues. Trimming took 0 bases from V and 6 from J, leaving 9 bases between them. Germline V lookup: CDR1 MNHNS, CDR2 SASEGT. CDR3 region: CASSEAAGSQPQHF. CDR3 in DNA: TGTGCCAGCAGTGAAGCCGCAGGGAGTCAGCCCCAGCATTTT.

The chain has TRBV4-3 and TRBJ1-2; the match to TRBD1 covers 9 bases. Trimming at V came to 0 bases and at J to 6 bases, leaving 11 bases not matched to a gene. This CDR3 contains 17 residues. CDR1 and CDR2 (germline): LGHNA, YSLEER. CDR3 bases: TGCGCCAGCAGCCAAGATATCGCCACAGGGGGCGAGGATGGCTACACCTTC. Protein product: CASSQDIATGGEDGYTF.

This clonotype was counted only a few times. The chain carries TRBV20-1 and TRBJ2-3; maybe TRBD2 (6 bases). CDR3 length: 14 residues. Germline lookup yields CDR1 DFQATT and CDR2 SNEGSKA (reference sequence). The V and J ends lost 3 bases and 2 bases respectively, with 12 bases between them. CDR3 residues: CSASRGGNTDTQYF. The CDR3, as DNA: TGCAGTGCTAGTCGGGGAGGAAACACAGATACGCAGTATTTT.

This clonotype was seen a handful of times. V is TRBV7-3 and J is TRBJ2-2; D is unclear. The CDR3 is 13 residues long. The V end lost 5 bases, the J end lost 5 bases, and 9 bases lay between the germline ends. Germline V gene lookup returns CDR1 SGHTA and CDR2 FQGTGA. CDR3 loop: CASSAAATGELFF. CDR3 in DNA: TGTGCCAGCAGCGCCGCAGCTACCGGGGAGCTGTTTTTT.

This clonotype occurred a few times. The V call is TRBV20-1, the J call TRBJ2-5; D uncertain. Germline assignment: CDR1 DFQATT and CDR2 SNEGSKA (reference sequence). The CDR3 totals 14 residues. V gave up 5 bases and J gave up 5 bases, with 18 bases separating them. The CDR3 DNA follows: TGCAGTGCTCGAGCCTGGGGATTGCGGGAGACCCAGTACTTC. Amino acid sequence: CSARAWGLRETQYF.

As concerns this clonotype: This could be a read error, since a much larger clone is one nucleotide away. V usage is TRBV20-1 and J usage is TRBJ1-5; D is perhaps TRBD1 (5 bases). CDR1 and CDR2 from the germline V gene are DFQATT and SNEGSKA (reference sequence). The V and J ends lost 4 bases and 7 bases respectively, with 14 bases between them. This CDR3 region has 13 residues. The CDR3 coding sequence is TGCAGTGCTAATAGGGGCGGCCGGCAGCCCCAGCATTTT. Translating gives CSANRGGRQPQHF.

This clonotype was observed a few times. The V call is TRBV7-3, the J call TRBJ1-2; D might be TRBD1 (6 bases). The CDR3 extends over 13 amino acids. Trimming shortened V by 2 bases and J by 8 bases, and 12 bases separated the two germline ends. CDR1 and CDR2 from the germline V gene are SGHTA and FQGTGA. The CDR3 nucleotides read TGTGCCAGCAGCTTATCACTGGGGGCCGGCTACACCTTC. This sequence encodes CASSLSLGAGYTF. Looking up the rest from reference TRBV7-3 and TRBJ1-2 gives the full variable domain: GAGVSQTPSNKVTEKGKYVELRCDPISGHTALYWYRQSLGQGPEFLIYFQGTGAADDSGLPNDRFFAVRPEGSVSTLKIQRTERGDSAVYLCASSLSLGAGYTFGSGTRLTVV.

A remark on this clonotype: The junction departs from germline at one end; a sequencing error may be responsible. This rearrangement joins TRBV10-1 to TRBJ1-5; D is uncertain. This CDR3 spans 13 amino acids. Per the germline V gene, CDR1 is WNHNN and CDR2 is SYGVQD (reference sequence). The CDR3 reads CASREFRCQPQHF. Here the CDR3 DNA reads TGCGCCAGCAGGGAGTTTCGATGTCAGCCCCAGCATTTT.

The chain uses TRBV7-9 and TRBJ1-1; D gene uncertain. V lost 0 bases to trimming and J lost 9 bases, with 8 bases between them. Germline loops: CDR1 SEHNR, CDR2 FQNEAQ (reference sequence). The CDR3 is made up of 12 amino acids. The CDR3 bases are TGTGCCAGCAGCTTAGCGGGTTCAAAAGCTTTCTTT. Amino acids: CASSLAGSKAFF.

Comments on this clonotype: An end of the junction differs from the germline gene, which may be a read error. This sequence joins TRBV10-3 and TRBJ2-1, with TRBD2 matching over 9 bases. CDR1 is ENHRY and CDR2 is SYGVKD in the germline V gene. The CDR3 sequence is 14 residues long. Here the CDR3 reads CAIGEGGRADEQFF. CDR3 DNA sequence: TGTGCCATCGGTGAGGGCGGGAGGGCCGATGAGCAGTTCTTC.

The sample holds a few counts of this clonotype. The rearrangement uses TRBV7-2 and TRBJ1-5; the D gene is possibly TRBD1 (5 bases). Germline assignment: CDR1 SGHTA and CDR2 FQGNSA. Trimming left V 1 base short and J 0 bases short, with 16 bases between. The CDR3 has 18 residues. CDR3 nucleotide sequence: TGTGCCAGCAGCTTAGAGGGGCCTCTGCAGTTTAGCAATCAGCCCCAGCATTTT. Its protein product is CASSLEGPLQFSNQPQHF.

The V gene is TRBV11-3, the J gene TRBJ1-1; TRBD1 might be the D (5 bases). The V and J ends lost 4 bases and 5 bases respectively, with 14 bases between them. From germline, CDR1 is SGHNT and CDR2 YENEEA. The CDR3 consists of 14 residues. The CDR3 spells CASSSTGEGTEAFF. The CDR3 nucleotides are TGTGCCAGCAGCTCAACGGGGGAAGGTACTGAAGCTTTCTTT. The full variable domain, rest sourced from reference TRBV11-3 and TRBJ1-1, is EAGVVQSPRYKIIEKKQPVAFWCNPISGHNTLYWYLQNLGQGPELLIRYENEEAVDDSQLPKDRFSAERLKGVDSTLKIQPAELGDSAVYLCASSSTGEGTEAFFGQGTRLTVV.

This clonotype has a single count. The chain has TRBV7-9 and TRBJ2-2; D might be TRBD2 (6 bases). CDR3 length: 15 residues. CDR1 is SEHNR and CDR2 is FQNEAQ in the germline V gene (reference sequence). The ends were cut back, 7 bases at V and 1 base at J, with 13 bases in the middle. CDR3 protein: CASTAGSGNTGELFF. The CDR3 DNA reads TGTGCCAGCACCGCGGGAAGCGGGAACACCGGGGAGCTGTTTTTT.

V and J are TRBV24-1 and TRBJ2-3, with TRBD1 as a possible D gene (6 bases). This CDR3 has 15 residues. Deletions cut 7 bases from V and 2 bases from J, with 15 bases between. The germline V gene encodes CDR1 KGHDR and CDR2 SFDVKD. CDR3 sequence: CATSHFTGTTDTQYF. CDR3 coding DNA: TGTGCCACCAGCCACTTTACAGGGACCACAGATACGCAGTATTTT.

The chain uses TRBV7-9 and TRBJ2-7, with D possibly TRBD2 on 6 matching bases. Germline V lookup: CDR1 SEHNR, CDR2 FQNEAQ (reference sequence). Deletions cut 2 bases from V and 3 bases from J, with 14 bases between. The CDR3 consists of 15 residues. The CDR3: CASSLTSGAYYEQYF. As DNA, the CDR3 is TGTGCCAGCAGCTTAACTTCGGGAGCTTACTACGAGCAGTACTTC. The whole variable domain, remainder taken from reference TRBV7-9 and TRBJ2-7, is DTGVSQNPRHKITKRGQNVTFRCDPISEHNRLYWYRQTLGQGPEFLTYFQNEAQLEKSRLLSDRFSAERPKGSFSTLEIQRTEQGDSAMYLCASSLTSGAYYEQYFGPGTRLTVT.

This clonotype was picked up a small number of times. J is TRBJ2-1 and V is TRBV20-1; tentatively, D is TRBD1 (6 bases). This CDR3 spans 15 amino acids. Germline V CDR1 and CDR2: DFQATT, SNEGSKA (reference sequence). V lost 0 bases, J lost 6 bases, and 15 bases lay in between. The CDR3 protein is CSARDGRGIGNEQFF. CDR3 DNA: TGCAGTGCTAGAGATGGTAGGGGGATAGGCAATGAGCAGTTCTTC.

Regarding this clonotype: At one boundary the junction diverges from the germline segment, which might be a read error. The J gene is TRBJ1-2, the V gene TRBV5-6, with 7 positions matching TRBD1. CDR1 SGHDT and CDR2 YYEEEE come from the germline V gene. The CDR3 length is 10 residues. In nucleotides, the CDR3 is TGTGCCAGCAGCTTGAGGGACAGCCTCTTC. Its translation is CASSLRDSLF.

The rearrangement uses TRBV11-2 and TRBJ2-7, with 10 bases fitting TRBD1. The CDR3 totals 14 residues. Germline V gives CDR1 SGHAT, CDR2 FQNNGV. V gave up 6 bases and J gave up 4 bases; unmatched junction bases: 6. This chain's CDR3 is CASRTPGQGYEQYF. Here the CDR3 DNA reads TGTGCCAGCAGAACTCCGGGACAGGGGTACGAGCAGTACTTC.

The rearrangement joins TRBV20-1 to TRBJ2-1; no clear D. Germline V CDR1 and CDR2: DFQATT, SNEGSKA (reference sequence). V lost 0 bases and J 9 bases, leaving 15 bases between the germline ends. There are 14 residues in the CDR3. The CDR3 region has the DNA TGCAGTGCTAGAGATGATAGCCCCTCCGCTGAGCAGTTCTTC. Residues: CSARDDSPSAEQFF.

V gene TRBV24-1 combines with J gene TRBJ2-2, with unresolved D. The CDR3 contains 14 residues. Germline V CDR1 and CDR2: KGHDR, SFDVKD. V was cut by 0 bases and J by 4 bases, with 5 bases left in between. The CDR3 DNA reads TGTGCCACCAGTGATTTGAGGGCCACCGGGGAGCTGTTTTTT. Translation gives CATSDLRATGELFF.

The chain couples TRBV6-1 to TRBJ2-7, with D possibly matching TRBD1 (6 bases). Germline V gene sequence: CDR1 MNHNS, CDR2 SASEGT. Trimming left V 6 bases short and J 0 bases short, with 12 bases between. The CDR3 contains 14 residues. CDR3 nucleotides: TGTGCCAGCAGCCACACAGGGTTCTCCTACGAGCAGTACTTC. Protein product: CASSHTGFSYEQYF.

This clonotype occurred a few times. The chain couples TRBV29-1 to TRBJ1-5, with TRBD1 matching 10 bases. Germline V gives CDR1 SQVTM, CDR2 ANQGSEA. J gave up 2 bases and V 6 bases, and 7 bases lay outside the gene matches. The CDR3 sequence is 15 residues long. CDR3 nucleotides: TGCAGCGTGCGCACCGGGACAGGGGGCAATCAGCCCCAGCATTTT. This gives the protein CSVRTGTGGNQPQHF.

CDR3 protein: CASSTGRGRVYGYTF. CDR3 DNA sequence: TGTGCCAGCAGCACGGGCAGGGGGCGAGTCTATGGCTACACCTTC. V and J are TRBV11-2 and TRBJ1-2; 8 positions agree with TRBD1. The germline V gene has CDR1 SGHAT and CDR2 FQNNGV. J lost 4 bases, V lost 5 bases, and 9 bases had no gene match. The CDR3 is 15 amino acids.

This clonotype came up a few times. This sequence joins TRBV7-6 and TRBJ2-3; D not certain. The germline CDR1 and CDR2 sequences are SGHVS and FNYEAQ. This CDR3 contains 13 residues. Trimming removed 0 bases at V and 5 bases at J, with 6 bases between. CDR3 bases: TGTGCCAGCAGCTTAGCGCTTAAAGATACGCAGTATTTT. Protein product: CASSLALKDTQYF. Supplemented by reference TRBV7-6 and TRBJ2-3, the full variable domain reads GAGVSQSPRYKVTKRGQDVALRCDPISGHVSLYWYRQALGQGPEFLTYFNYEAQQDKSGLPNDRFSAERPEGSISTLTIQRTEQRDSAMYRCASSLALKDTQYFGPGTRLTVL.

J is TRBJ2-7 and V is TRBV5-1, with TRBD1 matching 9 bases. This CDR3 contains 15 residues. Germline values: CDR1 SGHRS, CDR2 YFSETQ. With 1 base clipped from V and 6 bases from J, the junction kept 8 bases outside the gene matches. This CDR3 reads CASSLRGQGSGEQYF. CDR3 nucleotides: TGCGCCAGCAGCTTGAGAGGACAGGGGTCGGGCGAGCAGTACTTC.

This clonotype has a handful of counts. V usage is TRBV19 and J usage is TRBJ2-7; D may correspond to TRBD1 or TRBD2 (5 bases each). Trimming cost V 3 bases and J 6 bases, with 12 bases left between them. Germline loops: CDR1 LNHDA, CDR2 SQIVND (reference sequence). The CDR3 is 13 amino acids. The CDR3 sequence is CASSISWGIEQYF. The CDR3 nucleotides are TGTGCCAGTAGTATTTCGTGGGGGATCGAGCAGTACTTC.

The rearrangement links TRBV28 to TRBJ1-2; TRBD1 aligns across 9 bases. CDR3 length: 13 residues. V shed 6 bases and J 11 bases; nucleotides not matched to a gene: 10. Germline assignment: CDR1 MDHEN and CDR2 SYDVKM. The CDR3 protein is CASSLTGGMGYTF. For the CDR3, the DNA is TGTGCCAGCAGCCTAACAGGGGGCATGGGTTACACCTTC.